This TCR beta chain was documented in a study of shared clonotypes between healthy human individuals. Background on the study: Donors had three CD4 naive, three CD4 memory, two CD8 naive and one CD8 memory plate apiece. Study conclusions and caveats: Generation probability values for non-shared clonotypes were lower than those for clonotypes shared by all four donors.

In the case of this clone: The antigen is undetermined.

Adults of Caucasian background living in Nashville, Tennessee made up all donors. In replicate PCRs of sorted subsets, roughly 200 ng DNA, approximately 30,000 T cell genomes, was used. Sequencing was performed with immunoSEQ multiplex PCR; in TCRdb, only in-frame clones are kept and a portion is missing. The sample has approximately 1,000,000 clones, approximately 80% seen once. Germline CDR1 is MNHNS and CDR2 is SASEGT. V lost 4 bases and J lost 1, with 16 bases in between. The CDR3 has 17 residues. Sequenced input: memory CD4+ T cells from PBMCs. As to subset: CD45RA-negative fraction. V is TRBV6-1 and J is TRBJ2-2; a weak D match, TRBD1 (5 bases). The sequence was collected from a young man in good health. Some clones in this sample may be carry-over from other donors' samples. The CDR3 region is CASSGYLRTLNTGELFF. CDR3 DNA: TGTGCCAGCAGTGGCTATCTTAGGACACTGAACACCGGGGAGCTGTTTTTT.